The T cell receptor beta chain under discussion was sequenced for a study of blood T cell repertoires in COVID-19. Methods used by the authors: Reference gene primer amplification in the assay estimated nucleated cell counts. Sequencing used immunoSEQ multiplex PCR; TCRdb keeps in-frame clones, though not all of them. Clone size and the V and J calls come from that table; the DNA yielded D and trimming. The sample includes 100,000 to 120,000 clones, around 85% seen only once; the top ten take approximately 13%. The CDR3 length is 18 residues. Germline values: CDR1 MGHRA, CDR2 YSYEKL. J gave up 4 bases and V 0 bases, and 12 bases lay outside the gene matches.

This receptor was identified in a human donor in a cohort sampled during active COVID-19. The chain couples TRBV4-1 to TRBJ2-3; TRBD1 aligns across 8 bases. Material for sequencing was peripheral blood. In DNA form, the CDR3 reads TGCGCCAGCAGCCAAGATGCTTTGGACAGGGTAGTCGCAGATACGCAGTATTTT. It specifies CASSQDALDRVVADTQYF.